The 10 T cell receptor beta chains below come from one sample, sequenced in a study of shared clonotypes between healthy human individuals. Method: immunoSEQ multiplex PCR; TCRdb's copy keeps in-frame clones and lacks some. Of about 690,000 clones listed, around 90% are singletons. Sequencing was done on a sample of memory CD8+ T cells from PBMCs. Documented subset: CD45RO+ cells pooled with CCR7-negative TemRA cells. These receptors originate from a man aged 18 to 35 in good health. Some clones in this sample may be carry-over from other donors' samples.

The gene calls are TRBV28 and TRBJ2-7; D remains unclear. The V end was cut by 5 bases, the J end by 2 bases, with 19 bases between. From germline, CDR1 is MDHEN and CDR2 SYDVKM. The CDR3 has 16 amino acids. The CDR3 region has the DNA TGTGCCAGCAGTCCCTACCACTCCAAACCCCCCTACGAGCAGTACTTC. It specifies CASSPYHSKPPYEQYF. Filled out from reference TRBV28 and TRBJ2-7, the complete variable domain reads DVKVTQSSRYLVKRTGEKVFLECVQDMDHENMFWYRQDPGLGLRLIYFSYDVKMKEKGDIPEGYSVSREKKERFSLILESASTNQTSMYLCASSPYHSKPPYEQYFGPGTRLTVT.

Written as DNA, the CDR3 is TGCGCCAGCAGCTTGGACGTGACAGGGCCCTACAATGAGCAGTTCTTC. Translating gives CASSLDVTGPYNEQFF. The chain carries TRBV5-1 and TRBJ2-1; TRBD1 agrees at 7 bases. Germline V gene data show CDR1 as SGHRS and CDR2 as YFSETQ. The junction had 5 bases not matched to a gene; V was cut back by 0 bases and J by 2 bases. This CDR3 has 16 residues.

This clone was seen a handful of times. V gene TRBV2 combines with J gene TRBJ2-2, with TRBD2 as a possible D gene (6 bases). V was clipped by 8 bases and J by 5 bases, with 24 bases between them. Germline V gives CDR1 SNHLY, CDR2 FYNNEI. The CDR3 consists of 17 residues. CDR3 nucleotide sequence: TGTGCCAGCGGATCGCTTAAGGGGACTTCCCTAACCGGGGAGCTGTTTTTT. It specifies CASGSLKGTSLTGELFF.

The J gene is TRBJ2-7, the V gene TRBV6-1, with TRBD2 matching 12 bases. Germline V CDR1 and CDR2: MNHNS, SASEGT. The CDR3 contains 16 residues. Trimming removed 3 bases from V and 6 bases from J; junction bases left unmatched: 9. CDR3 in amino acids: CASSERLAGGLAEQYF. The CDR3 DNA sequence: TGTGCCAGCAGTGAGAGGCTAGCGGGAGGGTTGGCCGAGCAGTACTTC.

This chain uses TRBV30 with TRBJ2-1; TRBD2 agrees at 10 bases. Germline CDR1 and CDR2: GTSNPN and SVGIG (reference sequence). CDR3 length: 11 amino acids. V dropped 2 bases and J dropped 16; count of bases not matched to a gene: 5. The CDR3 spells CAWSQGTSVFF. The CDR3 coding sequence is TGTGCCTGGAGTCAGGGGACTAGCGTTTTCTTC. Supplemented by reference TRBV30 and TRBJ2-1, the full variable domain reads SQTIHQWPATLVQPVGSPLSLECTVEGTSNPNLYWYRQAAGRGLQLLFYSVGIGQISSEVPQNLSASRPQDRQFILSSKKLLLSDSGFYLCAWSQGTSVFFGPGTRLTVL.

The V gene is TRBV2, the J gene TRBJ2-1, with 8 positions matching TRBD2. CDR3 size: 14 residues. The ends lost 11 bases at V and 2 bases at J; junction bases unmatched: 8. The V gene's germline CDR1 is SNHLY and CDR2 FYNNEI. The chain's CDR3 is CAQRGGGTYNEQFF. CDR3 DNA: TGTGCCCAACGGGGGGGAGGGACCTACAATGAGCAGTTCTTC.

V is TRBV6-4 and J is TRBJ2-2; 10 positions agree with TRBD2. Germline V gives CDR1 MRHNA, CDR2 SNTAGT. The J segment lost 6 bases and the V segment lost 6 bases, leaving 7 bases of the junction unmatched. The CDR3 runs 15 residues. CDR3 bases: TGTGCCAGCAGGGCTAGCGGGAGCCTAGCCGGGGAGCTGTTTTTT. The encoded protein is CASRASGSLAGELFF.

The V and J genes are TRBV27 and TRBJ1-1; tentatively, D is TRBD1 (5 bases). Per the germline V gene, CDR1 is MNHEY and CDR2 is SMNVEV (reference sequence). Between the trimmed V and J ends, which lost 6 bases and 1 base, there was a span of 18 bases. CDR3 length: 16 residues. CDR3 loop: CASRGRGAGSNTEAFF. The CDR3 bases are TGTGCCAGCAGGGGGCGAGGGGCCGGATCGAACACTGAAGCTTTCTTT.

The gene calls are TRBV27 and TRBJ2-7; 11 positions agree with TRBD1. The CDR3 is 13 residues long. Germline CDR1 MNHEY, CDR2 SMNVEV (reference sequence). V lost 8 bases and J lost 3; bases outside the gene matches: 3. CDR3 region: CASRDRGNYEQYF. The CDR3 bases are TGTGCCAGCCGGGACAGGGGGAACTACGAGCAGTACTTC.

V usage is TRBV9 and J usage is TRBJ2-2; TRBD2 matches at 8 bases. Per germline, CDR1 SGDLS and CDR2 YYNGEE. V shed 2 bases and J 5 bases; nucleotides not matched to a gene: 17. The CDR3 is 19 amino acids. CDR3 amino acids: CASSVRPTRGGRQTGELFF. In DNA form, the CDR3 reads TGTGCCAGCAGCGTCCGACCCACCCGGGGGGGGAGACAGACCGGGGAGCTGTTTTTT.